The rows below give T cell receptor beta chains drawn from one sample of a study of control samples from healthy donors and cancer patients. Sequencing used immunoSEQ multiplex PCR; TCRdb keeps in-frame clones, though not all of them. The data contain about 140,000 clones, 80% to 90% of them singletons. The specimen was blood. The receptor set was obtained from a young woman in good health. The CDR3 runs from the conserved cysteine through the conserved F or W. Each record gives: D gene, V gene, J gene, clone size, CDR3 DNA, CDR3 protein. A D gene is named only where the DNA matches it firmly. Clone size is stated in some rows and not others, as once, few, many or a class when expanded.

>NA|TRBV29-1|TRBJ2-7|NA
TGCAGCGTTGGACAGGGAGGCGACGAGCAGTACTTC
CSVGQGGDEQYF
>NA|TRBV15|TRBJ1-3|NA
TGTGCCACCAGCAGAGATAGGGGCCTCTCTGGAAACACCATATATTTT
CATSRDRGLSGNTIYF
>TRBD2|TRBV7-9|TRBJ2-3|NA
TGTGCCAGCAGCCCAAAGTTTATGGGCGGGAGGCCCACCACAGATACGCAGTATTTT
CASSPKFMGGRPTTDTQYF
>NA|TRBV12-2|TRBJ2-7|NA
TGTGCAAGTCGCTTATCGGGTCTAAGAGGCGAGCAGTACTTC
CASRLSGLRGEQYF
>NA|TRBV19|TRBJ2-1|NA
TGTGCCAGTAGTATAAGCCAGGGGAGCAATGAGCAGTTCTTC
CASSISQGSNEQFF
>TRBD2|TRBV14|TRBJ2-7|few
TGTGCCAGCAGCCATGGACTAGCGGGAGGGTCAAGGCACGAGCAGTACTTC
CASSHGLAGGSRHEQYF
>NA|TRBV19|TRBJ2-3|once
TGTGCCAGTAGTTCGGGGTTCGGGGATACGCAGTATTTT
CASSSGFGDTQYF
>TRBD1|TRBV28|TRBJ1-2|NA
TGTGCCAGCAGACCCTTGACAGGGCGAGGCTACACCTTC
CASRPLTGRGYTF
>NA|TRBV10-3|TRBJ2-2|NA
TGTGCCATCGCAAGCAACACGAACACCGGGGAGCTGTTTTTT
CAIASNTNTGELFF
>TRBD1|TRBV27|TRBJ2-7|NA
TGTGCCAGCAGTTTATATTTCCGGGACAGGGGGCCAGGACACGAGCAGTACTTC
CASSLYFRDRGPGHEQYF
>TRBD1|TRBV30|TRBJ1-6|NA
TGTGCCTGGAGAGACAGGGAGGATTCACCCCTCCACTTT
CAWRDREDSPLHF
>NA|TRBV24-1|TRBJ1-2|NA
TGTGCCACCAGTGATAACGACCTTTATGGCTACACCTTC
CATSDNDLYGYTF
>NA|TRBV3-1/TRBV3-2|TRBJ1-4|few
TGTGCCAGCAGCCAAGGGGGCGCAGGTAATGAAAAACTGTTTTTT
CASSQGGAGNEKLFF
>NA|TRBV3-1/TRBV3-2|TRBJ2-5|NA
TGTGCCAGCACTCCGGTGGGGGAGTGGGGCGAGACCCAGTACTTC
CASTPVGEWGETQYF
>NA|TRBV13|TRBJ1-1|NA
TGTGCCAGCAGCCGACCAAGGGGAATCGGCACTGAAGCTTTCTTT
CASSRPRGIGTEAFF
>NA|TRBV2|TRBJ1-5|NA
TGTGCCAGCAGTTGGGACATCTATCAGCCCCAGCATTTT
CASSWDIYQPQHF
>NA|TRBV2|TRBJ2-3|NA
TGTGCCAGCAGTGAATGGGGACCCGCTAGCACAGATACGCAGTATTTT
CASSEWGPASTDTQYF
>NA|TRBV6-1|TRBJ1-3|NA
TGTGCCAGCAGTGAAAATCCAGTCCCCTCTGGAAACACCATATATTTT
CASSENPVPSGNTIYF
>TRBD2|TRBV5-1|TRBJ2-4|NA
TGCGCCAGCAGCTGGTCGGGACTAGCGGGAGGAGCCAAAAACATTCAGTACTTC
CASSWSGLAGGAKNIQYF
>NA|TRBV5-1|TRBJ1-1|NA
TGCGCCAGCAGGTGGGGTACCGACACTGAAGCTTTCTTT
CASRWGTDTEAFF
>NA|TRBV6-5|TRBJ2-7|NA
TGTGCCAGCAGTCGGAGGCGGGAAACCTACGAGCAGTACTTC
CASSRRRETYEQYF
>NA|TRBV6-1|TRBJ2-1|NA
TGTGCCAGCAGTGAGGGGTTAATAGGGTTCTTC
CASSEGLIGFF
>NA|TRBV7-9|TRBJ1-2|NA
TGTGCCAGCAGCCGACCGGGACAAGCCTATGGCTACACCTTC
CASSRPGQAYGYTF
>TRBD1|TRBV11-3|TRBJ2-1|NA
TGTGCCAGCAGCCGGGACAGTTCCTACAATGAGCAGTTCTTC
CASSRDSSYNEQFF
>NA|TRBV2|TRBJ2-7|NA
TGTGCCAGCAGTGGGGCTAGTCCCAAATACGAGCAGTACTTC
CASSGASPKYEQYF
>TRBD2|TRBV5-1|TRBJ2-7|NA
TGCGCCAGCAGCTTGGATTCGGGGGGAGGGCCGGACGAGCAGTACTTC
CASSLDSGGGPDEQYF
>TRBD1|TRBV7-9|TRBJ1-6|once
TGTGCCAGCAGCTTAGTACAGGGGACGAATTCACCCCTCCACTTT
CASSLVQGTNSPLHF
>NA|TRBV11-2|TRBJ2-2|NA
TGTGCCAGCAGCTTAGATACAGGGTATCACACCGGGGAGCTGTTTTTT
CASSLDTGYHTGELFF
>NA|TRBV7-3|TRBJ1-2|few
TGTGCCAGCAGACCAACGGGGCGGGGCCACGAAGGCTACACCTTC
CASRPTGRGHEGYTF
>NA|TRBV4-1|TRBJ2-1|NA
TGCGCCAGCAGCCAAGGGGGCGGTGGCAATGAGCAGTTCTTC
CASSQGGGGNEQFF
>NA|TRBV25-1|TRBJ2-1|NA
TGTGCCAGCAGTGGGTTCCAGCTCTACAATGAGCAGTTCTTC
CASSGFQLYNEQFF
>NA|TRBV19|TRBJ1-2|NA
TGTGCCAGTAGCGGACAGAACTATGGCTACACCTTC
CASSGQNYGYTF
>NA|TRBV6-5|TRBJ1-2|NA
TGTGCCACCCTTCAGGGCGAAGCTAACTATGGCTACACCTTC
CATLQGEANYGYTF
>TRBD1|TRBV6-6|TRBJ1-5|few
TGTGCCAGCAGTTACGTGGGGACAGGGAATGCCGCCCAGCATTTT
CASSYVGTGNAAQHF
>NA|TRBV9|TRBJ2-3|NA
TGTGCCAGCAGCTTGAGGACACTACAGACAGATACGCAGTATTTT
CASSLRTLQTDTQYF
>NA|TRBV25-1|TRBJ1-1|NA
TGTGCCAGCCAGGGAAGAACTGAAGCTTTCTTT
CASQGRTEAFF
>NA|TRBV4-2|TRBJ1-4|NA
TGTGCCAGCAGCCAAGATAATATGGGGGGCGGCGGTGAAAAACTGTTTTTT
CASSQDNMGGGGEKLFF
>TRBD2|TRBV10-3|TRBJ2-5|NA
TGTGCCATCAGTGAAGCGGGAGGGGGGGAGACCCAGTACTTC
CAISEAGGGETQYF
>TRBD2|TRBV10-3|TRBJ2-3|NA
TGTGCCATCAGTGAGGGACTAGCAAGGGATACGCAGTATTTT
CAISEGLARDTQYF
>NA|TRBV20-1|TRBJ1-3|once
TGCAGTGCTAGTGGACAGCTTTTCTCTGGAAACACCATATATTTT
CSASGQLFSGNTIYF